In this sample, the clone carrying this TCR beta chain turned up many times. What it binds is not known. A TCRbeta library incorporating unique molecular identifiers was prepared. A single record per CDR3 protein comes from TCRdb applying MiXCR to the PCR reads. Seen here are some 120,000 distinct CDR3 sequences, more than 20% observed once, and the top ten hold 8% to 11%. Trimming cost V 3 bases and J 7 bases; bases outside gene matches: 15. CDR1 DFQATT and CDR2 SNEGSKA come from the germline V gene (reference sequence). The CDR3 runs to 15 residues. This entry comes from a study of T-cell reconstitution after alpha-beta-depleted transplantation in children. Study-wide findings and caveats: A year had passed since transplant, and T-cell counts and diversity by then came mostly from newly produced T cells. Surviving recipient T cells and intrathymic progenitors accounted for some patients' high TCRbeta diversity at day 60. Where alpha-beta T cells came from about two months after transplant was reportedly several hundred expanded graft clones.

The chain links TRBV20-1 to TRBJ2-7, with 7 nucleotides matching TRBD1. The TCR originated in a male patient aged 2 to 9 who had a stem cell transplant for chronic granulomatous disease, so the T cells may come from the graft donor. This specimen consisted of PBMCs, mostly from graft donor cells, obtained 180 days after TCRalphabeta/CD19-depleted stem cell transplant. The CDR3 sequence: CSARRLGQWKGEQYF. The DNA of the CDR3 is TGCAGTGCTAGGCGGCTGGGACAGTGGAAGGGTGAGCAGTACTTC.